This paragraph covers one T cell receptor (beta chain) sequence. This record belongs to a study of blood T cell repertoires in COVID-19. About the study: Donors in the United States, Italy and Spain gave samples during acute or convalescent COVID-19. In each case, the material was cDNA or gDNA derived from T cells, B-cell-depleted T cells, or PBMCs.

V lost 1 base, J lost 1 base, and 11 bases lay in between. This CDR3 comprises 17 residues. Germline CDR1 is MNHNS and CDR2 is SASEGT. Authors' methods: Amplification of reference gene primers was used by the study to estimate nucleated cell counts. This table comes from immunoSEQ multiplex PCR, and its TCRdb copy is limited to in-frame clones, with some not included. V, J and clone size derive from that table, while D and trimming were established from the DNA sequence. This table has some 96,000 clones, around four fifths appearing once. The chain carries TRBV6-1 and TRBJ1-6; the D is unclear. The material sequenced was peripheral blood. The receptor was derived from a woman aged 70-85 years with acute or convalescent COVID-19. The CDR3 nucleotides are TGTGCCAGCAGTGAAGTTGTAGAGAGTTCCTATAATTCACCCCTCCACTTT. Encoded protein: CASSEVVESSYNSPLHF.